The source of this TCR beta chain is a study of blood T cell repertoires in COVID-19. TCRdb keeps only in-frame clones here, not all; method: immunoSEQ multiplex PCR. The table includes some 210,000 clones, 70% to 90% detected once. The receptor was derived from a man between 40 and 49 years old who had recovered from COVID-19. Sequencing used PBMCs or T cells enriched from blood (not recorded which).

The CDR3 sequence is CASSLGQGGTQYF. The CDR3 DNA sequence: TGTGCCAGCAGCTTGGGGCAGGGAGGGACGCAGTATTTT. The chain carries TRBV5-6 and TRBJ2-3, with 7 bases lining up with TRBD2. Losses at the gene ends were 0 bases for V and 9 bases for J; bases not matched to a gene: 4. The CDR3 sequence is 13 residues long. In germline, CDR1 is SGHDT, CDR2 YYEEEE.